This T cell receptor (beta chain) was recorded in a study of T cells in localized non-small cell lung cancer. Study observations and caveats: Higher adjacent-lung clonality was associated with shorter survival.

The method was immunoSEQ multiplex PCR; TCRdb's version includes in-frame clones alone and lacks a portion of them. The top ten clones hold around 10% of a sample with 31,000 or so clones, roughly 87% of them seen once. With respect to this clone: Its matching antigen is unknown.

Material: peripheral blood, obtained before any cancer treatment. The TCR sequence derives from a woman aged 40 to 75 with stage I lung adenocarcinoma.

The CDR3 reads CASSYGTGGVNEQFF. CDR3 nucleotides: TGTGCCAGCAGTTACGGGACAGGGGGGGTGAATGAGCAGTTCTTC. The chain employs TRBV27 and TRBJ2-1, with 11 bases matching TRBD1. V lost 4 bases to trimming and J lost 7 bases; unmatched junction nucleotides: 6. Germline V gene sequence: CDR1 MNHEY, CDR2 SMNVEV (reference sequence). CDR3 size: 15 residues.